This T cell receptor beta chain was recorded in a study of Ad26.COV2.S vaccination and SARS-CoV-2 variants. Study at large: Into the muscle, Ad26.COV2.S was dosed once or twice, 56 days apart. General observations from the study: Once vaccination had occurred, spike-specific CD8+ and CD4+ T cell responses reportedly showed substantial breadth.

Trimming cost V 1 base and J 15 bases; bases outside gene matches: 12. Per germline, CDR1 SGHNT and CDR2 YYREEE (reference sequence). The CDR3 consists of 14 residues. Repertoires were generated with immunoSEQ multiplex PCR, while TCRdb's copy carries only in-frame clones and drops some. The table includes about 370,000 clones, roughly nine tenths detected once. Comments on this clone: What it binds is unknown.

Treatment defined: around 19 received Ad26.COV2.S at low or high dose, single or two shots; about five received placebo; per-sample allocation not given. Specimen acquisition occurred on day 63 following the initial vaccine or placebo injection. V usage is TRBV5-4 and J usage is TRBJ2-1; 8 nucleotides agree with TRBD1. Sequencing used peripheral blood, obtained in a trial of Ad26.COV2.S vaccine versus placebo. This TCR was recovered from a person between 18 and 59 years old who received the Ad26.COV2.S COVID-19 vaccine or a placebo. In DNA form, the CDR3 reads TGTGCCAGCAGCTTGCTTACGGACAGGGCGGGCTGGTTCTTC. It specifies CASSLLTDRAGWFF.